Sequencing of this TCR beta chain was carried out in a study of OX40 agonist ivuxolimab in advanced cancers. About this clone itself: One junction end disagrees with the germline gene, perhaps due to a read error.

The assay was immunoSEQ multiplex PCR, and TCRdb's table has in-frame clones only and misses some. Of approximately 54,000 clones listed, approximately 90% are singletons. Germline V lookup: CDR1 SGDLS, CDR2 YYNGEE. This CDR3 region has 12 residues. This TCR came from an adult with an advanced solid tumor such as melanoma, head and neck, liver or kidney cancer. The J gene is TRBJ2-4, the V gene TRBV9, with D possibly being TRBD1 or TRBD2 (5 bases each). The specimen comprised CD4+ or CD8+ T cells sorted from blood, sampled in a trial of the OX40 agonist ivuxolimab. The CDR3, as DNA: TGTGCCAGCAGCTCGTTCCCGGGACGGCAATCCTTC. Protein product: CASSSFPGRQSF.